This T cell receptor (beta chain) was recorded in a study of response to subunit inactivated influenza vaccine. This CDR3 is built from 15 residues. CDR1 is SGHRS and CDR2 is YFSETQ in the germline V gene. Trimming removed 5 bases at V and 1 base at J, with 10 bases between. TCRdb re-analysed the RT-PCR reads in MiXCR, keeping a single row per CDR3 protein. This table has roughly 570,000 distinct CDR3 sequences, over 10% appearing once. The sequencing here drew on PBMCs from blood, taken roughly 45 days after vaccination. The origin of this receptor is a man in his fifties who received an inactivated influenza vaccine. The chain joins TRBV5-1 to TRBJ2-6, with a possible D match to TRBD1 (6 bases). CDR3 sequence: CASRPTGSGANVLTF. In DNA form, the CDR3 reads TGCGCCAGCAGACCTACAGGGTCTGGGGCCAACGTCCTGACTTTC.